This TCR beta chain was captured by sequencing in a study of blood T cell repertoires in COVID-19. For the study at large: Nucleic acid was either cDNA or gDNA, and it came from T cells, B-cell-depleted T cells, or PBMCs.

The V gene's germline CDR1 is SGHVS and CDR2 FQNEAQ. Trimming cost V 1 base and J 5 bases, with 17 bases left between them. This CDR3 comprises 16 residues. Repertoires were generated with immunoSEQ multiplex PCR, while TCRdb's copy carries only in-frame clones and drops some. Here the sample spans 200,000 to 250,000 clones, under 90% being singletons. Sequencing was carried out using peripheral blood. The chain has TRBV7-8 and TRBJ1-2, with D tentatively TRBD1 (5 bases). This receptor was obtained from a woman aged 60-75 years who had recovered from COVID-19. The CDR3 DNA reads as TGTGCCAGCAGCTTAGGGCAAACTGGAGGGGAATATGGCTACACCTTC. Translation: CASSLGQTGGEYGYTF.